This passage covers 20 T cell receptor beta chains from one sample sequenced in a study of response to subunit inactivated influenza vaccine. In TCRdb, the RT-PCR reads were re-called with MiXCR into one record per CDR3 protein. The sample lists a few hundred thousand distinct CDR3 sequences, about 10% occurring once. This same sample was also part of a study on T cells expressing NK-cell markers. That work adds: cDNA encoding TCR beta was synthesized via 5'RACE template switching incorporating UMIs.

The source was PBMCs from blood, collected on the day of vaccination. The receptors come from a man in his fifties or sixties who received an inactivated influenza vaccine.

This clonotype has a count of ten or more. The chain has TRBV9 and TRBJ2-7, with 7 nucleotides matching TRBD2. The germline gives CDR1 SGDLS, CDR2 YYNGEE. The junction had 12 bases not matched to a gene; V was cut back by 0 bases and J by 9 bases. The CDR3 loop spans 15 amino acids. The CDR3: CASSVDPQRGPRQYF. CDR3 nucleotide sequence: TGTGCCAGCAGCGTAGATCCACAGCGGGGCCCACGGCAGTACTTC.

There are a few counts of this clonotype. The J gene is TRBJ2-7, the V gene TRBV5-5; D perhaps matches TRBD2 (5 bases). CDR3 size: 13 residues. The germline CDR1 and CDR2 sequences are SGHKS and YYEKEE (reference sequence). V lost 4 bases to trimming and J lost 5 bases, with 13 bases between them. CDR3 region: CASSRVEVHEQYF. The CDR3 DNA follows: TGTGCCAGCAGCCGGGTGGAGGTCCACGAGCAGTACTTC.

This clonotype occurred a few times. This chain joins TRBV7-7 and TRBJ2-1, with no clear D. The CDR3 runs 13 residues. The ends were cut back, 2 bases at V and 5 bases at J, with 7 bases in the middle. Per the germline V gene, CDR1 is SSHAT and CDR2 is FNYEAQ (reference sequence). The CDR3 reads CASSLFQDNEQFF. CDR3 nucleotide sequence: TGTGCCAGCAGCTTATTCCAAGACAATGAGCAGTTCTTC.

This clonotype has a handful of counts. The chain links TRBV7-2 to TRBJ2-1; no clear D. The germline V and J ends were trimmed by 1 base and 2 bases, with 9 bases remaining between them. Germline V gives CDR1 SGHTA, CDR2 FQGNSA. This CDR3 contains 15 residues. This CDR3 reads CASSLELNPYNEQFF. The CDR3 DNA sequence: TGTGCCAGCAGCTTAGAACTGAACCCCTACAATGAGCAGTTCTTC.

There are a few counts of this clonotype. The chain uses TRBV5-6 and TRBJ2-7, with unresolved D. Germline V lookup: CDR1 SGHDT, CDR2 YYEEEE. The V end was cut by 3 bases, the J end by 1 base, with 11 bases between. The CDR3 loop spans 14 amino acids. The CDR3: CASSSSPKSYEQYF. The DNA of the CDR3 is TGTGCCAGCAGCTCCTCCCCGAAATCCTACGAGCAGTACTTC.

Only a few counts were recorded for this clonotype. The J gene is TRBJ2-2, the V gene TRBV4-1; no clear D gene. The CDR3 spans 16 residues. Trimming stripped 2 bases from V and 0 bases from J, with 10 bases between. Germline CDR1 MGHRA, CDR2 YSYEKL. The CDR3 region is CASSQWAQTNTGELFF. In nucleotides, the CDR3 is TGCGCCAGCAGCCAATGGGCACAGACGAACACCGGGGAGCTGTTTTTT.

This sequence joins TRBV7-8 and TRBJ2-2; D gene uncertain. CDR3 length: 15 residues. V was trimmed by 1 base and J by 2 bases, leaving 8 bases between them. Looked up from germline, CDR1 is SGHVS and CDR2 is FQNEAQ. The CDR3 region is CASSLVVQNTGELFF. The CDR3 nucleotides are TGTGCCAGCAGCTTAGTGGTACAAAACACCGGGGAGCTGTTTTTT.

This clonotype was counted only a few times. This rearrangement joins TRBV24-1 to TRBJ1-5, with TRBD1 as a possible D gene (6 bases). The CDR3 is 14 residues long. The V end was cut by 4 bases, the J end by 4 bases, with 10 bases between. Germline CDR1 reads KGHDR; CDR2 reads SFDVKD. The CDR3 is CATSDPTGNQPQHF. The CDR3 DNA reads TGTGCCACCAGTGACCCAACAGGGAATCAGCCCCAGCATTTT.

This clonotype occurred a few times. V gene TRBV5-6 combines with J gene TRBJ2-1, with 8 bases fitting TRBD2. V lost 3 bases and J lost 10; bases outside the gene matches: 3. Germline CDR1 is SGHDT and CDR2 is YYEEEE. The CDR3 covers 12 residues. CDR3 protein: CASSYQRGEQFF. The CDR3 nucleotides read TGTGCCAGCAGCTACCAGCGGGGGGAGCAGTTCTTC.

V gene TRBV12-3 or TRBV12-4 combines with J gene TRBJ1-5; D uncertain. The CDR3 length is 13 residues. The V end was cut by 7 bases, the J end by 0 bases, with 7 bases between. The CDR3 DNA reads TGTGCCAGCAATGTTTTTAGCAATCAGCCCCAGCATTTT. Translating gives CASNVFSNQPQHF.

This chain uses TRBV6-2 or TRBV6-3 with TRBJ2-3; 9 bases are a match to TRBD2. V shed 3 bases and J 6 bases; nucleotides not matched to a gene: 7. This CDR3 is 15 amino acids long. CDR1 and CDR2 from the germline V gene are MNHEY and SVGEGT. As DNA, the CDR3 is TGTGCCAGCAGTTATGCGGGGGGGCACGTCGATACGCAGTATTTT. This translates into CASSYAGGHVDTQYF.

The rearrangement links TRBV20-1 to TRBJ2-3; D is uncertain. The CDR3 contains 14 residues. The germline CDR1 and CDR2 sequences are DFQATT and SNEGSKA (reference sequence). The CDR3 loop is CVQTSGRNTDTQYF. The DNA for the CDR3 is TGCGTCCAGACCTCGGGCAGAAACACAGATACGCAGTATTTT.

This clonotype has a handful of counts. This chain joins TRBV15 and TRBJ2-5, with 9 bases fitting TRBD2. CDR3 length equals 19 residues. V was pared by 0 bases and J by 5 bases, with 16 bases of the junction left unmatched. CDR1 is LNHNV and CDR2 is YYDKDF in the germline V gene (reference sequence). This chain's CDR3 is CATSREYLRASGIEETQYF. In DNA form, the CDR3 reads TGTGCCACCAGCAGAGAGTATTTGAGGGCTAGCGGGATAGAGGAGACCCAGTACTTC.

This clonotype was counted only a few times. The chain uses TRBV12-3 or TRBV12-4 and TRBJ2-4, with D perhaps matching TRBD1 or TRBD2 (6 bases each). The length of the CDR3 is 16 residues. Trimming left V 3 bases short and J 2 bases short, with 14 bases between. CDR3 loop: CASSFSGGGPKNIQYF. For the CDR3, the DNA is TGTGCCAGCAGTTTTTCAGGAGGGGGGCCCAAAAACATTCAGTACTTC.

This clonotype was observed a handful of times. The J gene is TRBJ2-7, the V gene TRBV27; D not resolved. The germline CDR1 and CDR2 sequences are MNHEY and SMNVEV (reference sequence). The V gene lost 4 bases and the J gene lost 2 bases, with 15 bases spanning the gap. This CDR3 contains 15 residues. In DNA, the CDR3 is TGTGCCAGCAGTTCTACAGAAGGGTCCCCCTACGAGCAGTACTTC. Translating it yields CASSSTEGSPYEQYF.

This clonotype came up a few times. V and J are TRBV5-5 and TRBJ2-7; tentative D call: TRBD2 (5 bases). CDR1 and CDR2 from the germline V gene are SGHKS and YYEKEE (reference sequence). This CDR3 has 15 residues. The V end was cut by 0 bases, the J end by 4 bases, with 14 bases between. CDR3 coding DNA: TGTGCCAGCAGCTTGGGACTCCCCACGGGGTACGAGCAGTACTTC. This gives the protein CASSLGLPTGYEQYF.

This clonotype was detected ten times or more. This chain joins TRBV4-3 and TRBJ2-7, with 10 bases lining up with TRBD2. The V gene's germline CDR1 is LGHNA and CDR2 YSLEER. The CDR3 sequence is 15 residues long. The V and J ends lost 0 bases and 4 bases, in that order; junction bases with no gene match: 3. The CDR3 reads CASSQELAGVYEQYF. CDR3 nucleotides: TGCGCCAGCAGCCAAGAGCTAGCGGGGGTTTACGAGCAGTACTTC.

This sequence joins TRBV19 and TRBJ2-3, with D possibly called TRBD1 or TRBD2 (5 bases each). CDR3 length: 14 amino acids. The V and J ends lost 4 bases and 7 bases respectively, with 15 bases between them. The germline V gene encodes CDR1 LNHDA and CDR2 SQIVND (reference sequence). The CDR3 region has the DNA TGTGCCAGTAGTACGGGGCTCCATGAAAATACGCAGTATTTT. Protein sequence: CASSTGLHENTQYF.

The V gene is TRBV20-1, the J gene TRBJ2-5, with TRBD2 matching 12 bases. Per germline, CDR1 DFQATT and CDR2 SNEGSKA (reference sequence). V shed 3 bases and J 5 bases; nucleotides not matched to a gene: 4. The CDR3 is 14 amino acids. CDR3 loop: CSASLAGGRETQYF. Written as DNA, the CDR3 is TGCAGTGCTAGCCTAGCGGGGGGGCGGGAGACCCAGTACTTC.

This clonotype showed up just a few times. The rearrangement joins TRBV9 to TRBJ2-7; unclear D gene. The CDR3 covers 12 residues. The V gene's germline CDR1 is SGDLS and CDR2 YYNGEE. Trimming took 3 bases from V and 5 from J, leaving 9 bases between them. CDR3 nucleotides: TGTGCCAGCAGCGGACCGGACCACGAGCAGTACTTC. Translating it yields CASSGPDHEQYF. Looking up the rest from reference TRBV9 and TRBJ2-7 gives the full variable domain: DSGVTQTPKHLITATGQRVTLRCSPRSGDLSVYWYQQSLDQGLQFLIQYYNGEERAKGNILERFSAQQFPDLHSELNLSSLELGDSALYFCASSGPDHEQYFGPGTRLTVT.